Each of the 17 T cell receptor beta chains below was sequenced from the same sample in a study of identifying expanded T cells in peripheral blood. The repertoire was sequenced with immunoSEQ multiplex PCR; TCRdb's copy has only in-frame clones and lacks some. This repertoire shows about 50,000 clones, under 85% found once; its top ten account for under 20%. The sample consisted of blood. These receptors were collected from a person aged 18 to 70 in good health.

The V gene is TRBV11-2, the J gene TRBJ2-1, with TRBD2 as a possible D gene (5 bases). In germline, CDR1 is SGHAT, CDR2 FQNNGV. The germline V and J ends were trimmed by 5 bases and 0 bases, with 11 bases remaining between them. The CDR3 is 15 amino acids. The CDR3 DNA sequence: TGTGCCAGCAGCCAGAGGGATAACTCCTACAATGAGCAGTTCTTC. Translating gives CASSQRDNSYNEQFF.

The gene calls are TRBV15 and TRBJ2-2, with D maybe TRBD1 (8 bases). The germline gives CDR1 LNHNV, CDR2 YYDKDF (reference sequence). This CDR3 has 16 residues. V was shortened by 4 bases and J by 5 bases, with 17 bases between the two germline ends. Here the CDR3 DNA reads TGTGCCACCAGCACCCTGGACAGGGAGGGTACCGGGGAGCTGTTTTTT. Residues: CATSTLDREGTGELFF.

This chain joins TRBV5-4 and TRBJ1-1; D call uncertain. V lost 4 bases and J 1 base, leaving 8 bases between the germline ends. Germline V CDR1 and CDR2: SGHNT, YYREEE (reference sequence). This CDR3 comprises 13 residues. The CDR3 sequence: CASSADWNTEAFF. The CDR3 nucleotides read TGTGCCAGCAGCGCAGACTGGAACACTGAAGCTTTCTTT. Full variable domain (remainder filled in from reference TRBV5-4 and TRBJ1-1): ETGVTQSPTHLIKTRGQQVTLRCSSQSGHNTVSWYQQALGQGPQFIFQYYREEENGRGNFPPRFSGLQFPNYSSELNVNALELDDSALYLCASSADWNTEAFFGQGTRLTVV.

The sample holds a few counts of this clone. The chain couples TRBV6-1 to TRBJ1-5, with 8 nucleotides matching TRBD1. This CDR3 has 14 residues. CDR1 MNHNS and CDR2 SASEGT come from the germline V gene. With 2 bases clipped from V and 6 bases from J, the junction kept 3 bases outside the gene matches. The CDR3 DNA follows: TGTGCCAGCAGTGAATTCGACAGGGGTCAGCCCCAGCATTTT. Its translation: CASSEFDRGQPQHF.

DNA of the CDR3: TGTGCCAGCAGCGTAGCCGACAGGCTAGCCAAAAACATTCAGTACTTC. Its translation is CASSVADRLAKNIQYF. This sequence joins TRBV9 and TRBJ2-4, with D possibly being TRBD1 (6 bases). The CDR3 covers 16 residues. With 0 bases removed from V and 0 bases from J, the gap between germline ends came to 10 bases. The germline CDR1 and CDR2 sequences are SGDLS and YYNGEE.

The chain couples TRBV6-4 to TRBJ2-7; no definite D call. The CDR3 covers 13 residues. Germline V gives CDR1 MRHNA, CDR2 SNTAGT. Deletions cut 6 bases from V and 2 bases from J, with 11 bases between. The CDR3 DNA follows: TGTGCCAGCAGGGGCCGCAGCCCCTACGAGCAGTACTTC. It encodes CASRGRSPYEQYF.

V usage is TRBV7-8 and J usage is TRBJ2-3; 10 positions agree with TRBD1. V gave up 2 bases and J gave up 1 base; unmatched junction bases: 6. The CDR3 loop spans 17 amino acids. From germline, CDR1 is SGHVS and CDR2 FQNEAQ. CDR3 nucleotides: TGTGCCAGCAGCTTATTCTATGGACAGGGGGGCACAGATACGCAGTATTTT. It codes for CASSLFYGQGGTDTQYF.

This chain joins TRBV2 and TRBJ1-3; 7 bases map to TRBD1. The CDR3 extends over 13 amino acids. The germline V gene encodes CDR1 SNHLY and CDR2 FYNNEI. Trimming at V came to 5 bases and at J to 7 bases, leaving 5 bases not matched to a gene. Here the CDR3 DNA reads TGTGCCAGCAGTCAACAGGGGATCAACACCATATATTTT. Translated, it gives CASSQQGINTIYF.

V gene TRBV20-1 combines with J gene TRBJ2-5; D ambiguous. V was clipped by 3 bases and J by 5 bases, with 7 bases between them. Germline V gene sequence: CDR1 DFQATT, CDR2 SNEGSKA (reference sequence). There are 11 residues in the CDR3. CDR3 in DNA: TGCAGTGCTAGCGAGGAGGAGACCCAGTACTTC. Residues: CSASEEETQYF.

CDR3 protein: CASSQGVDEKLFF. The CDR3 bases are TGTGCCAGCAGTCAGGGGGTGGATGAAAAACTGTTTTTT. V is TRBV6-1 and J is TRBJ1-4; 7 positions agree with TRBD1. V shed 5 bases, J shed 6 bases, and the junction held 3 bases outside the gene matches. This CDR3 comprises 13 residues. Germline V CDR1 and CDR2: MNHNS, SASEGT.

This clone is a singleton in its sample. This chain's CDR3 is CASSPDANTEAFF. CDR3 DNA sequence: TGTGCCAGCTCACCGGACGCGAACACTGAAGCTTTCTTT. The genes are TRBV18 and TRBJ1-1; D uncertain. V dropped 3 bases and J dropped 1 base, with 6 bases sitting between them. The germline V gene has CDR1 KGHSH and CDR2 LQKENI. This CDR3 spans 13 amino acids.

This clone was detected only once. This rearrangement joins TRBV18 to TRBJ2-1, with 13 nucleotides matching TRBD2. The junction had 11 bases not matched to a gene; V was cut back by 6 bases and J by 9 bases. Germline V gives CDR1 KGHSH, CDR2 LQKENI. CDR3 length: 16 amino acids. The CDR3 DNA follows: TGTGCCAGCTCGCCAGGGGGGACTAGCGGGACGGGTGAGCAGTTCTTC. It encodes CASSPGGTSGTGEQFF. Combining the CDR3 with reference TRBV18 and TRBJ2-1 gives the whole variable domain NAGVMQNPRHLVRRRGQEARLRCSPMKGHSHVYWYRQLPEEGLKFMVYLQKENIIDESGMPKERFSAEFPKEGPSILRIQQVVRGDSAAYFCASSPGGTSGTGEQFFGPGTRLTVL.

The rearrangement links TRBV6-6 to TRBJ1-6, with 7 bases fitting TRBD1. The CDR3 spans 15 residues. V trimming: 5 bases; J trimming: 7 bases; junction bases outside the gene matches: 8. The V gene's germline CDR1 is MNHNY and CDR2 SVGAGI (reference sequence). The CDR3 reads CASSPYPTGNSPLHF. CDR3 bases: TGTGCCAGCAGTCCCTACCCGACAGGGAATTCACCCCTCCACTTT.

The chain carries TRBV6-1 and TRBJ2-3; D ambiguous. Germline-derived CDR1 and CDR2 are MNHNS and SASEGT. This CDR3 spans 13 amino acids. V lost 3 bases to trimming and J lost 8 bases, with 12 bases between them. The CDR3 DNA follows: TGTGCCAGCAGTGATGGGGTAGCTGTTACGCAGTATTTT. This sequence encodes CASSDGVAVTQYF.

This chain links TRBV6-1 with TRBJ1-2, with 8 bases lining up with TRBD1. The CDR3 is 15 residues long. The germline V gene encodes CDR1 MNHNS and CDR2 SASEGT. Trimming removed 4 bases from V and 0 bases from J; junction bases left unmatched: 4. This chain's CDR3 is CASSGRQGTNYGYTF. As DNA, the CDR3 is TGTGCCAGCAGTGGTCGACAGGGGACTAACTATGGCTACACCTTC.

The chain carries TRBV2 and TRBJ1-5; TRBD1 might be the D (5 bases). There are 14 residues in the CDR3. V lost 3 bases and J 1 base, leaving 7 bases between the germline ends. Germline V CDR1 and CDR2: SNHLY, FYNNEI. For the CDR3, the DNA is TGTGCCAGCAGTGACGGACAAAGCAATCAGCCCCAGCATTTT. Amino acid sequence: CASSDGQSNQPQHF. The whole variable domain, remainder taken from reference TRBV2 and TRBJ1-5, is EPEVTQTPSHQVTQMGQEVILRCVPISNHLYFYWYRQILGQKVEFLVSFYNNEISEKSEIFDDQFSVERPDGSNFTLKIRSTKLEDSAMYFCASSDGQSNQPQHFGDGTRLSIL.

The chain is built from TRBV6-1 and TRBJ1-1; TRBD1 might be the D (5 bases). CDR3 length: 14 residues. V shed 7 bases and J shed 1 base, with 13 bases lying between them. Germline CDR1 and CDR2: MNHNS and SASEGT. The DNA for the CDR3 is TGTGCCAGCAATAGGGGCGGGGAGAACACTGAAGCTTTCTTT. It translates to CASNRGGENTEAFF.